Listed below are T cell receptor beta chains from one sample, sequenced in a study of T cell changes during pregnancy in multiple sclerosis. Assay: immunoSEQ multiplex PCR; the TCRdb copy retains only in-frame clones and omits some. Of around 40,000 clones listed, 90% are singletons. The source was CD4+ T cells from peripheral blood mononuclear cells, collected in the first trimester of pregnancy. These receptors all stem from a female donor in good health, enrolled as a control in a pregnancy study. Each CDR3 is given with its conserved first and last residue. Each record gives: D gene, J gene, V gene, clone size, CDR3 protein, CDR3 DNA. D genes are given only for firm matches. Clone size is shown for a subset of rows, as once, few, many or a class of expanded clone.

>NA|TRBJ1-1|TRBV6-5|once
CASSYGGIYRSTEAFF
TGTGCCAGCAGTTATGGGGGGATATACAGGAGCACTGAAGCTTTCTTT
>NA|TRBJ2-2|TRBV5-6|NA
CASSLGRTTSRVGELFF
TGTGCCAGCAGCTTGGGTAGGACTACCTCCCGTGTCGGGGAGCTGTTTTTT
>TRBD2|TRBJ2-7|TRBV5-5|NA
CASSNLAAGTSYYEQYF
TGTGCCAGCAGCAATCTCGCAGCGGGGACTTCCTACTACGAGCAGTACTTC
>NA|TRBJ1-1|TRBV7-2|once
CASSTLAGTEAFF
TGTGCCAGCAGCACATTAGCGGGGACTGAAGCTTTCTTT
>NA|TRBJ1-2|TRBV5-1|NA
CASSSRDVGYTF
TGCGCCAGCAGCTCGCGGGACGTCGGCTACACCTTC
>TRBD1|TRBJ2-1|TRBV7-2|NA
CASSPGQGFYNEQFF
TGTGCCAGCAGCCCGGGACAGGGTTTCTACAATGAGCAGTTCTTC
>TRBD1|TRBJ2-7|TRBV5-1|NA
CASSLQGQGNYEQYF
TGCGCCAGCAGCCTTCAGGGACAGGGGAATTACGAGCAGTACTTC
>NA|TRBJ1-4|TRBV4-1|NA
CASSRNQGVREKLFF
TGCGCCAGCAGTCGGAACCAGGGCGTCCGGGAAAAACTGTTTTTT
>NA|TRBJ1-6|TRBV5-1|NA
CASSLDGRVRDSPLHF
TGCGCCAGCAGCTTGGACGGCAGGGTGAGAGATTCACCCCTCCACTTT
>TRBD1|TRBJ1-4|TRBV18|NA
CASSPPRGDEKLFF
TGTGCCAGCTCACCTCCCAGGGGGGATGAAAAACTGTTTTTT
>NA|TRBJ1-6|TRBV27|NA
CASSLSENSPLHF
TGTGCCAGCAGTTTATCGGAGAATTCACCCCTCCACTTT
>NA|TRBJ1-2|TRBV2|NA
CASRGAAGVYGYTF
TGTGCCAGCAGGGGGGCCGCAGGGGTTTATGGCTACACCTTC
>TRBD1|TRBJ1-4|TRBV5-1|NA
CASSRGQEGEKLFF
TGCGCCAGCAGCCGGGGACAGGAGGGTGAAAAACTGTTTTTT
>TRBD2|TRBJ2-3|TRBV29-1|NA
CSVEGVGLAGGRTDTQYF
TGCAGCGTTGAAGGAGTCGGACTAGCGGGGGGGCGTACAGATACGCAGTATTTT
>NA|TRBJ2-7|TRBV27|NA
CASSLKPSYEQYF
TGTGCCAGCAGTTTAAAGCCTTCATACGAGCAGTACTTC
>NA|TRBJ1-3|TRBV7-8|NA
CASTAGGATYSGNTIYF
TGTGCCAGCACCGCGGGGGGGGCGACGTACTCTGGAAACACCATATATTTT
>TRBD2|TRBJ2-7|TRBV6-1|once
CASSENFRGVPSPEQYF
TGTGCCAGCAGTGAAAATTTCCGGGGGGTCCCTAGCCCCGAGCAGTACTTC
>TRBD1|TRBJ1-2|TRBV6-6|NA
CASRQTGGGGYTF
TGTGCCAGCAGACAGACAGGGGGGGGTGGCTACACCTTC
>TRBD1|TRBJ2-7|TRBV7-9|NA
CASSLGDRNSYEQYF
TGTGCCAGCAGCTTAGGGGACAGGAACTCCTACGAGCAGTACTTC
>NA|TRBJ1-4|TRBV2|NA
CASILQGLNEKLFF
TGTGCCAGCATTCTACAGGGTCTTAATGAAAAACTGTTTTTT
>TRBD1|TRBJ2-3|TRBV2|NA
CASIVDRGADTQYF
TGTGCCAGCATCGTGGACAGGGGAGCAGATACGCAGTATTTT
>NA|TRBJ1-5|TRBV15|NA
CATSRSGDSQPQHF
TGTGCCACCAGCAGGTCAGGGGATTCTCAGCCCCAGCATTTT
>TRBD1|TRBJ2-5|TRBV7-2|NA
CASSYGTGVGETQYF
TGTGCCAGCAGTTACGGGACAGGGGTGGGAGAGACCCAGTACTTC
>TRBD1|TRBJ1-1|TRBV18|few
CASSLVRTGNTEAFF
TGTGCCAGCTCACTCGTCAGGACAGGGAACACTGAAGCTTTCTTT
>TRBD1|TRBJ1-4|TRBV6-5|NA
CATTPGTGGGKLFF
TGTGCCACCACACCTGGGACAGGGGGCGGAAAACTGTTTTTT
>NA|TRBJ1-4|TRBV19|NA
CASSMRAANEKLFF
TGTGCCAGTAGTATGAGGGCGGCTAATGAAAAACTGTTTTTT
>TRBD1|TRBJ1-4|TRBV7-2|NA
CASSQRGQGLEKLFF
TGTGCCAGCAGCCAAAGGGGACAGGGACTCGAAAAACTGTTTTTT
>NA|TRBJ1-1|TRBV7-2|NA
CASSLVAGAGEAFF
TGTGCCAGCAGCTTAGTCGCGGGGGCGGGGGAAGCTTTCTTT
>TRBD2|TRBJ2-7|TRBV7-8|NA
CASSTGLVGYEQYF
TGTGCCAGCAGCACGGGACTAGTCGGGTACGAGCAGTACTTC
>TRBD2|TRBJ2-3|TRBV28|NA
CASRPRRGGRSTDTQYF
TGTGCCAGCAGACCGAGGCGGGGGGGCAGGTCCACAGATACGCAGTATTTT
>TRBD2|TRBJ2-7|TRBV7-9|NA
CASSLPLGALAVGQYF
TGTGCCAGCAGCTTACCCCTTGGGGCCCTAGCGGTGGGGCAGTACTTC
>NA|TRBJ1-4|TRBV5-1|NA
CASSLASGDGNEKLFF
TGCGCCAGCAGCTTGGCCTCGGGGGATGGGAATGAAAAACTGTTTTTT
>NA|TRBJ1-5|TRBV2|NA
CASSPTGYSNQPQHF
TGTGCCAGCAGTCCAACAGGTTATAGCAATCAGCCCCAGCATTTT
>NA|TRBJ1-1|TRBV28|once
CASSSYPGRTEAFF
TGTGCCAGCAGTAGTTACCCGGGAAGGACTGAAGCTTTCTTT
>TRBD2|TRBJ2-1|TRBV6-5|NA
CASSYGTSGYEQFF
TGTGCCAGCAGTTACGGGACTAGCGGGTACGAGCAGTTCTTC
>NA|TRBJ1-1|TRBV7-9|NA
CASSPVGGGTEAFF
TGTGCCAGCAGCCCCGTGGGAGGGGGCACTGAAGCTTTCTTT
>NA|TRBJ1-3|TRBV7-2|NA
CASRGSSGNTIYF
TGTGCCAGCAGGGGGAGCTCTGGAAACACCATATATTTT
>NA|TRBJ1-2|TRBV7-2|NA
CASSNSGIYGYTF
TGTGCCAGCAGCAACTCAGGGATCTATGGCTACACCTTC
>TRBD1|TRBJ1-4|TRBV11-2|medium-sized
CASSSGTGLKLFF
TGTGCCAGCAGCTCCGGGACAGGATTGAAACTGTTTTTT
>NA|TRBJ1-1|TRBV9|NA
CASSVGQILNTEAFF
TGTGCCAGCAGCGTAGGACAGATCCTGAACACTGAAGCTTTCTTT
>TRBD1|TRBJ1-1|TRBV7-9|NA
CASSLLTGGLGNTEAFF
TGTGCCAGCAGCTTACTTACAGGGGGATTGGGGAACACTGAAGCTTTCTTT
>TRBD1|TRBJ1-3|TRBV7-9|NA
CASSHRGGSLSGNTIYF
TGTGCCAGCAGCCACAGGGGTGGCAGCCTCTCTGGAAACACCATATATTTT
>NA|TRBJ1-5|TRBV15|NA
CATSREVGGGHQPQHF
TGTGCCACCAGCAGAGAGGTAGGGGGAGGGCATCAGCCCCAGCATTTT
>NA|TRBJ2-5|TRBV7-2|NA
CASSFSGPRETQYF
TGTGCCAGCAGCTTCAGCGGGCCGAGAGAGACCCAGTACTTC
>TRBD1|TRBJ1-1|TRBV5-8|NA
CASSLHSGQRGPEAFF
TGTGCCAGCAGCTTACATTCGGGACAGAGGGGACCTGAAGCTTTCTTT
>NA|TRBJ2-1|TRBV5-1|NA
CASSAKQGIEQFF
TGCGCCAGCAGCGCTAAACAGGGAATAGAGCAGTTCTTC